This T cell receptor beta chain was documented in a study of cytomegalovirus exposure and HLA in healthy donors. V was clipped by 5 bases and J by 1 base, with 9 bases between them. Germline assignment: CDR1 SEHNR and CDR2 FQNEAQ (reference sequence). The CDR3 spans 14 residues. This clone was recorded only once. The validation cohort, a group of 100 to 150 subjects, included the donors and was separate from the approximately 650-subject first cohort. The assay was immunoSEQ multiplex PCR, and TCRdb's table has in-frame clones only and misses some. The top ten clones hold approximately 1.5% of a sample with roughly 130,000 clones, roughly 90% of them seen once.

The sequence came from a man aged 25-40 years in good health and CMV-seronegative. This sequence joins TRBV7-9 and TRBJ1-3; the D is unclear. The specimen sequenced was PBMCs. This CDR3 is CASSPPLSGNTIYF. CDR3 nucleotides: TGTGCCAGCAGCCCCCCCTTGTCTGGAAACACCATATATTTT.